This T cell receptor beta chain is from a study of T cell responses to AZD1222 COVID-19 vaccine. Repertoires were generated with immunoSEQ multiplex PCR, while TCRdb's copy carries only in-frame clones and drops some. This repertoire shows 150,000 or so clones, roughly 93% found once; its top ten account for 0.7% to 0.9%. The ends were cut back, 5 bases at V and 8 bases at J, with 15 bases in the middle. Germline V gene data show CDR1 as MDHEN and CDR2 as SYDVKM. The CDR3 covers 14 residues. This clonotype originated in an adult in good health. J is TRBJ1-4 and V is TRBV28; D not certain. The sample here was peripheral blood, taken on day 0 of AZD1222 vaccination. The CDR3 spells CASSGRNVREKLFF. In DNA form, the CDR3 reads TGTGCCAGCAGTGGGAGGAATGTACGAGAAAAACTGTTTTTT.